Sequencing of this T cell receptor (beta chain) was carried out in a study of PD-1 blockade in classical Hodgkin lymphoma. Study-level results: The study reported lower baseline TCR diversity in newly diagnosed patients than in healthy donors.

Clones were sequenced by immunoSEQ multiplex PCR, and TCRdb holds only the in-frame ones, with some missing. The sample yields about 44,000 clones, around 64% seen once. This clone was counted only a few times. What it recognizes is unknown. Described time point: cycle 4 day 1 (C4D1), after around six weeks of nivolumab. Relapses following autologous stem cell transplantation were seen in all patients, with brentuximab vedotin exposure varying. Trimming stripped 1 base from V and 6 bases from J, with 7 bases between. This CDR3 is 12 amino acids long. The germline CDR1 and CDR2 sequences are MNHEY and SVGAGI.

The source material was peripheral blood mononuclear cells (PBMCs), sampled before the fourth cycle of nivolumab. This chain joins TRBV6-5 and TRBJ2-7, with D unresolved. The TCR originated in a human donor with classical Hodgkin lymphoma. CDR3 sequence: CASSYLQGEQYF. CDR3 bases: TGTGCCAGCAGTTACTTACAAGGCGAGCAGTACTTC.